The 27 T cell receptor beta chains given below trace back to one sample, sequenced in a study of CD4 T cells in relation to SARS-CoV-2 and coronaviruses. Antigens for these TCRs are unknown. CD4+ T cells from unexposed donors were obtained before the COVID-19 pandemic (2011-2018). Isolation of CD4+ T cells took place after about 10 days in culture. The table came from immunoSEQ multiplex PCR; TCRdb's copy has only in-frame clones and leaves some out. The sample contains roughly 30,000 clones, more than 75% of which appear only once. Sequencing was done on a sample of CD4+ T cells from PBMCs, cultured in vitro. Receptor source: a human donor in good health.

The V gene is TRBV5-1, the J gene TRBJ1-1; D possibly corresponds to TRBD1 (6 bases). This CDR3 contains 14 residues. V lost 4 bases and J 6 bases, leaving 16 bases between the germline ends. Germline values: CDR1 SGHRS, CDR2 YFSETQ. The CDR3 loop is CASSETGMRSEAFF. In DNA, the CDR3 is TGCGCCAGCAGCGAAACAGGGATGAGGTCTGAAGCTTTCTTT.

The rearrangement uses TRBV5-1 and TRBJ1-6; D gene ambiguous. V lost 4 bases and J lost 0, with 11 bases in between. Germline V gene data show CDR1 as SGHRS and CDR2 as YFSETQ. The CDR3 consists of 16 residues. The chain's CDR3 is CASSPLGSSYNSPLHF. The CDR3 DNA reads as TGCGCCAGCAGCCCCCTGGGCAGCTCCTATAATTCACCCCTCCACTTT. The entire variable domain, with the rest obtained from reference TRBV5-1 and TRBJ1-6, is as follows: KAGVTQTPRYLIKTRGQQVTLSCSPISGHRSVSWYQQTPGQGLQFLFEYFSETQRNKGNFPGRFSGRQFSNSRSEMNVSTLELGDSALYLCASSPLGSSYNSPLHFGNGTRLTVT.

This rearrangement joins TRBV29-1 to TRBJ1-2, with D uncertain. V was clipped by 8 bases and J by 2 bases, with 15 bases between them. This CDR3 contains 13 residues. The germline CDR1 and CDR2 sequences are SQVTM and ANQGSEA. The DNA of the CDR3 is TGCAGCCCCCCCCGGTGGGAGAACTATGGCTACACCTTC. It encodes CSPPRWENYGYTF.

The chain links TRBV18 to TRBJ2-5; 7 bases fit TRBD1. CDR1 is KGHSH, CDR2 LQKENI, per germline. The CDR3 is made up of 12 amino acids. V shed 5 bases, J shed 4 bases, and the junction held 1 base outside the gene matches. The CDR3 spells CASSTGVETQYF. CDR3 DNA sequence: TGTGCCAGCTCAACAGGGGTAGAGACCCAGTACTTC.

The rearrangement uses TRBV3-1 (or the pseudogene TRBV3-2) and TRBJ1-6; 9 bases map to TRBD1. Germline CDR1 is LGHDT and CDR2 is YNNKEL (reference sequence). Trimming cost V 3 bases and J 9 bases; bases outside gene matches: 3. This CDR3 contains 14 residues. The CDR3, as DNA: TGTGCCAGCAGCCAGGGACAGGGTGGTTCACCCCTCCACTTT. This gives the protein CASSQGQGGSPLHF.

The chain carries TRBV29-1 and TRBJ2-1; 11 nucleotides line up with TRBD2. Germline trimming cut 7 bases from V and 9 bases from J; bases unmatched to any gene: 8. The CDR3 runs to 13 residues. The germline V gene has CDR1 SQVTM and CDR2 ANQGSEA. CDR3 nucleotides: TGCAGCGCCCCGACTAGCGGGATCGTTGAGCAGTTCTTC. As protein: CSAPTSGIVEQFF.

This clone was observed a single time. V is TRBV5-1 and J is TRBJ1-3, with a weak D call TRBD1 (6 bases). CDR3 size: 15 residues. V lost 0 bases and J lost 4, with 11 bases in between. Looked up from germline, CDR1 is SGHRS and CDR2 is YFSETQ. The DNA of the CDR3 is TGCGCCAGCAGCTTGGACAGGGTCGCAGGAAACACCATATATTTT. This encodes CASSLDRVAGNTIYF.

V gene TRBV7-2 combines with J gene TRBJ1-1, with TRBD1 as a possible D gene (5 bases). CDR3 size: 14 residues. V lost 5 bases and J lost 6, with 16 bases in between. Germline CDR1 and CDR2: SGHTA and FQGNSA. The CDR3 region is CASSTGTLEAEAFF. In nucleotides, the CDR3 is TGTGCCAGCAGCACCGGGACCCTGGAGGCTGAAGCTTTCTTT.

About this clone itself: The junction and the germline gene differ at one end; a read error may be behind it. V and J are TRBV28 and TRBJ2-3; the match to TRBD2 covers 8 bases. This CDR3 contains 15 residues. Germline values: CDR1 MDHEN, CDR2 SYDVKM. CDR3 amino acids: CASIHTGGLASPPDF. CDR3 DNA: TGTGCCAGCATCCACACGGGAGGACTAGCCTCTCCCCCGGATTTT.

This clone was observed a single time. The rearrangement uses TRBV7-3 and TRBJ2-2; D tentatively reads TRBD1 or TRBD2 (5 bases each). V lost 6 bases and J lost 6, with 11 bases in between. The CDR3 loop spans 13 amino acids. From germline, CDR1 is SGHTA and CDR2 FQGTGA. The CDR3 DNA sequence: TGTGCCAGCAGGTCCGGGACCCCCGGGGAGCTGTTTTTT. Translated: CASRSGTPGELFF.

The chain links TRBV18 to TRBJ1-6, with 9 bases aligning to TRBD1. In germline, CDR1 is KGHSH, CDR2 LQKENI. There are 14 residues in the CDR3. The V segment lost 3 bases and the J segment 7 bases; nucleotides outside the gene matches: 1. This CDR3 reads CASSPTGGNSPLHF. Here the CDR3 DNA reads TGTGCCAGCTCACCGACAGGGGGAAATTCACCCCTCCACTTT.

The J gene is TRBJ1-4, the V gene TRBV19; D is unresolved. CDR1 is LNHDA, CDR2 SQIVND, per germline (reference sequence). V lost 8 bases and J 11 bases, leaving 9 bases between the germline ends. This CDR3 region has 10 residues. In nucleotides, the CDR3 is TGTGCCAGTCGCCGCGGGAAACTGTTTTTT. Protein product: CASRRGKLFF. Using reference TRBV19 and TRBJ1-4 for the parts outside the CDR3, the full variable domain is DGGITQSPKYLFRKEGQNVTLSCEQNLNHDAMYWYRQDPGQGLRLIYYSQIVNDFQKGDIAEGYSVSREKKESFPLTVTSAQKNPTAFYLCASRRGKLFFGSGTQLSVL.

In its sample, this clone was seen a few times. The J gene is TRBJ2-2, the V gene TRBV13; 10 bases fit TRBD2. Trimming removed 7 bases from V and 4 bases from J; junction bases left unmatched: 12. This CDR3 has 17 residues. Germline V gives CDR1 PRHDT, CDR2 FYEKMQ (reference sequence). CDR3 DNA sequence: TGTGCCAGCACCGAGCGGGGGGGCCCCCGGTTCACCGGGGAGCTGTTTTTT. Translation gives CASTERGGPRFTGELFF.

This clone was observed a handful of times. V and J are TRBV5-1 and TRBJ2-2; 11 nucleotides align to TRBD1. CDR1 and CDR2 from the germline V gene are SGHRS and YFSETQ. Trimming cost V 1 base and J 4 bases; bases outside gene matches: 3. This CDR3 comprises 16 residues. The DNA of the CDR3 is TGCGCCAGCAGCTTGACCGGGACAGGGGGCACCGGGGAGCTGTTTTTT. It codes for CASSLTGTGGTGELFF.

The rearrangement uses TRBV29-1 and TRBJ2-3, with D perhaps TRBD1 or TRBD2 (5 bases each). CDR3 length: 13 amino acids. V shed 6 bases and J shed 1 base, with 11 bases lying between them. Germline V CDR1 and CDR2: SQVTM, ANQGSEA. CDR3 protein: CSVGVGGTDTQYF. The CDR3 DNA is TGCAGCGTAGGGGTGGGAGGCACAGATACGCAGTATTTT.

V gene TRBV14 combines with J gene TRBJ2-7; D possibly uses TRBD1 or TRBD2 (6 bases each). With 4 bases removed from V and 3 bases from J, the gap between germline ends came to 13 bases. This CDR3 spans 14 amino acids. Germline values: CDR1 SGHDN, CDR2 FVKESK. Written as DNA, the CDR3 is TGTGCCAGCAGCCCCCGGGGGCTAATCTACGAGCAGTACTTC. Residues: CASSPRGLIYEQYF.

V is TRBV6-5 and J is TRBJ1-3; weak D call: TRBD1 (5 bases). The length of the CDR3 is 14 residues. Germline lookup yields CDR1 MNHEY and CDR2 SVGAGI. V shed 10 bases and J shed 9 bases, with 22 bases lying between them. For the CDR3, the DNA is TGTGCCACCTACTGGGGGGGTTCGGGAGGCACCATATATTTT. This translates into CATYWGGSGGTIYF.

V and J are TRBV20-1 and TRBJ1-6; weak D call: TRBD1 (6 bases). The CDR3 totals 14 residues. Germline V gene lookup returns CDR1 DFQATT and CDR2 SNEGSKA (reference sequence). Trimming stripped 3 bases from V and 9 bases from J, with 15 bases between. CDR3 sequence: CSASPQARGSPLHF. As DNA, the CDR3 is TGCAGTGCTAGTCCCCAGGCCAGGGGTTCACCCCTCCACTTT.

This rearrangement joins TRBV13 to TRBJ2-1; D might be TRBD2 (5 bases). The CDR3 has 16 amino acids. The V gene lost 5 bases and the J gene lost 0 bases, with 14 bases spanning the gap. Germline V gene sequence: CDR1 PRHDT, CDR2 FYEKMQ (reference sequence). The CDR3 spells CASSRRDGSSYNEQFF. CDR3 DNA sequence: TGTGCCAGCAGCCGTCGTGATGGGAGCTCCTACAATGAGCAGTTCTTC.

This clone has only a few counts. This chain joins TRBV18 and TRBJ1-5; TRBD1 matches 8 bases. This CDR3 has 16 amino acids. CDR1 and CDR2 from the germline V gene are KGHSH and LQKENI. Germline trimming cut 3 bases from V and 6 bases from J; bases unmatched to any gene: 10. CDR3 DNA: TGTGCCAGCTCACCGGGCAGACAGGGGAACGGTCAGCCCCAGCATTTT. Protein sequence: CASSPGRQGNGQPQHF.

This clone is a singleton in its sample. V usage is TRBV7-9 and J usage is TRBJ2-5, with D hard to call. The V gene lost 5 bases and the J gene lost 6 bases, with 7 bases spanning the gap. The CDR3 sequence is 11 residues long. Germline CDR1 reads SEHNR; CDR2 reads FQNEAQ (reference sequence). The CDR3 loop is CASSNPQTQYF. CDR3 sequence (DNA): TGTGCCAGCAGCAACCCTCAGACCCAGTACTTC.

V usage is TRBV2 and J usage is TRBJ1-4; D not resolved. Germline V gene sequence: CDR1 SNHLY, CDR2 FYNNEI. CDR3 length: 15 residues. V lost 6 bases and J 1 base, leaving 12 bases between the germline ends. The CDR3 sequence: CASRSRAVTNEKLFF. The CDR3 DNA follows: TGTGCCAGCAGGTCGCGCGCCGTAACTAATGAAAAACTGTTTTTT.

The chain combines TRBV5-4 with TRBJ2-2, with unresolved D. The V end was cut by 0 bases, the J end by 6 bases, with 3 bases between. CDR1 and CDR2 (germline): SGHNT, YYREEE (reference sequence). The CDR3 totals 12 residues. The CDR3 spells CASSLVAGELFF. The DNA for the CDR3 is TGTGCCAGCAGCTTGGTCGCCGGGGAGCTGTTTTTT.

V usage is TRBV12-5 and J usage is TRBJ2-6; D is perhaps TRBD2 (6 bases). V was pared by 5 bases and J by 0 bases, with 29 bases between. The length of the CDR3 is 22 residues. Germline-derived CDR1 and CDR2 are LGHNT and FRNRAP. As DNA, the CDR3 is TGTGCTAGTGGTGCCTCCGGGACGGCTATCGGTCGGGGGATCTCTGGGGCCAACGTCCTGACTTTC. Translated, it gives CASGASGTAIGRGISGANVLTF.

The chain links TRBV6-6 to TRBJ1-5; D is undetermined. The V gene's germline CDR1 is MNHNY and CDR2 SVGAGI (reference sequence). Trimming shortened V by 2 bases and J by 2 bases, and 10 bases separated the two germline ends. The CDR3 loop spans 15 amino acids. The CDR3 DNA sequence: TGTGCCAGCAGTTACGGGGAGTTGGGCAATCAGCCCCAGCATTTT. Protein sequence: CASSYGELGNQPQHF.

The CDR3 reads CASSLEGGVGYTF. DNA of the CDR3: TGTGCCAGCAGTTTAGAGGGAGGAGTCGGCTACACCTTC. The chain joins TRBV12-3 or TRBV12-4 to TRBJ1-2, with D uncertain. V dropped 1 base and J dropped 8 bases, with 11 bases sitting between them. This CDR3 is 13 amino acids long.

The chain recombines TRBV5-1 with TRBJ2-3; perhaps TRBD2 as D (5 bases). V gave up 0 bases and J gave up 1 base, with 9 bases separating them. Germline assignment: CDR1 SGHRS and CDR2 YFSETQ. The CDR3 extends over 15 amino acids. The CDR3 is CASSLVEDGTDTQYF. The CDR3 region has the DNA TGCGCCAGCAGCTTGGTGGAGGACGGCACAGATACGCAGTATTTT. The whole variable domain, remainder taken from reference TRBV5-1 and TRBJ2-3, is KAGVTQTPRYLIKTRGQQVTLSCSPISGHRSVSWYQQTPGQGLQFLFEYFSETQRNKGNFPGRFSGRQFSNSRSEMNVSTLELGDSALYLCASSLVEDGTDTQYFGPGTRLTVL.